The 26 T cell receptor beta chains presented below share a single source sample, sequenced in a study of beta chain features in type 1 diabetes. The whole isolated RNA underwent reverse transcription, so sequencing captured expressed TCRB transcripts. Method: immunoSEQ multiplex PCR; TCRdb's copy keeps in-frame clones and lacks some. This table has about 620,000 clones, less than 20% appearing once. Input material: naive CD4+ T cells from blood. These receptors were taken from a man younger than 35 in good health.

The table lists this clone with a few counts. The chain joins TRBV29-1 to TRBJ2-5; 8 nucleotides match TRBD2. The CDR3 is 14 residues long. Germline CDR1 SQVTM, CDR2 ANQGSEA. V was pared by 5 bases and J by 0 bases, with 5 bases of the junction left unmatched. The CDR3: CSVLAGGNQETQYF. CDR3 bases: TGCAGCGTTTTGGCGGGAGGCAACCAAGAGACCCAGTACTTC. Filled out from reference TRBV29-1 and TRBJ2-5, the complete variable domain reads SAVISQKPSRDICQRGTSLTIQCQVDSQVTMMFWYRQQPGQSLTLIATANQGSEATYESGFVIDKFPISRPNLTFSTLTVSNMSPEDSSIYLCSVLAGGNQETQYFGPGTRLLVL.

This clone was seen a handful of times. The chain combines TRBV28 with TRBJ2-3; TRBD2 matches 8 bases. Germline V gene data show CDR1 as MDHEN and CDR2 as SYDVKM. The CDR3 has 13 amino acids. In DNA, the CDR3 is TGTGCAGTAGCGGGACCTAACACAGATACGCAGTATTTT. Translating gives CAVAGPNTDTQYF.

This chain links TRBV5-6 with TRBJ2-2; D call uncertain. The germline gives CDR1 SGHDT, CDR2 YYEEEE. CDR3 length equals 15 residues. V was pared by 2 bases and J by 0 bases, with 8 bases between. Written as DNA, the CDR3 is TGTGCCAGCAGCTTAGGGCGGCCGAACACCGGGGAGCTGTTTTTT. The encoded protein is CASSLGRPNTGELFF.

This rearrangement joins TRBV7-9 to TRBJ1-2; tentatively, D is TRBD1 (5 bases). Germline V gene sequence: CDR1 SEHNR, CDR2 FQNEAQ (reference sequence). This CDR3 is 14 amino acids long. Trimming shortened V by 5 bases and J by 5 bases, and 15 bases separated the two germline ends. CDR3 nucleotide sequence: TGTGCCAGCAGCCGGTCCCGGGACGGTTATGGCTACACCTTC. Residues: CASSRSRDGYGYTF.

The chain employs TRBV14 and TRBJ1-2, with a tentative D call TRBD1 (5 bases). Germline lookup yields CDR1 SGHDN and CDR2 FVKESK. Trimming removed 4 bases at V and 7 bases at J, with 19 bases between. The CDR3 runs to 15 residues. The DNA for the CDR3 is TGTGCCAGCAGCCCCTTGCCCGGGGCTAGAGGTGGCTACACCTTC. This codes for CASSPLPGARGGYTF.

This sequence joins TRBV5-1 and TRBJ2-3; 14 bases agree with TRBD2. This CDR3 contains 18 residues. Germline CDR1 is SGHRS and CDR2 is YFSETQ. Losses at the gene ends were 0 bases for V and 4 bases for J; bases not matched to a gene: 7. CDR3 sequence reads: CASSLVGTSGGTSDTQYF. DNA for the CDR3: TGCGCCAGCAGCTTGGTCGGGACTAGCGGGGGTACCTCAGATACGCAGTATTTT.

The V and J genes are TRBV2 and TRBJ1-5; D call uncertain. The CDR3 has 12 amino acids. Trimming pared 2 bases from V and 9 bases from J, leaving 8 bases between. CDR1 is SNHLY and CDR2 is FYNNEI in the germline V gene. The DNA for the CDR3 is TGTGCCAGCAGTGAAAACGAAGGGCCCCAGCATTTT. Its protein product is CASSENEGPQHF.

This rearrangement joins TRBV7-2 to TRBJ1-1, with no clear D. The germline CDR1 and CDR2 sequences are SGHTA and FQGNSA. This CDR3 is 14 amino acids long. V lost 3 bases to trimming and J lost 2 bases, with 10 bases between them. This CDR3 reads CASSFGPGNTEAFF. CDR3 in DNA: TGTGCCAGCAGCTTTGGACCGGGAAACACTGAAGCTTTCTTT. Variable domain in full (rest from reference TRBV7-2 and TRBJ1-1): GAGVSQSPSNKVTEKGKDVELRCDPISGHTALYWYRQSLGQGLEFLIYFQGNSAPDKSGLPSDRFSAERTGGSVSTLTIQRTQQEDSAVYLCASSFGPGNTEAFFGQGTRLTVV.

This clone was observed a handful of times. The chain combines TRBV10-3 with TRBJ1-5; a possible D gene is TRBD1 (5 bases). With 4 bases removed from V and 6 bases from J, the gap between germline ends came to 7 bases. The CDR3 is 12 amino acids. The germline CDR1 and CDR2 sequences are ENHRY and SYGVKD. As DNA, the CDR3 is TGTGCCATCAGTGCAGGGAGTCAGCCCCAGCATTTT. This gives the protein CAISAGSQPQHF.

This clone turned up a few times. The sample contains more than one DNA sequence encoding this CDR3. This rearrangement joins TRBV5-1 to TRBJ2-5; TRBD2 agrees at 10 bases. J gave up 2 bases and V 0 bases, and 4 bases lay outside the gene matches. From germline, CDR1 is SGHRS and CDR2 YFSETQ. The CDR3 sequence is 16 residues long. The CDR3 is CASSLGTSGGQETQYF. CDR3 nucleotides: TGCGCCAGCAGCTTGGGGACTAGCGGCGGTCAAGAGACCCAGTACTTC. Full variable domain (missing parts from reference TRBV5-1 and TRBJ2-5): KAGVTQTPRYLIKTRGQQVTLSCSPISGHRSVSWYQQTPGQGLQFLFEYFSETQRNKGNFPGRFSGRQFSNSRSEMNVSTLELGDSALYLCASSLGTSGGQETQYFGPGTRLLVL.

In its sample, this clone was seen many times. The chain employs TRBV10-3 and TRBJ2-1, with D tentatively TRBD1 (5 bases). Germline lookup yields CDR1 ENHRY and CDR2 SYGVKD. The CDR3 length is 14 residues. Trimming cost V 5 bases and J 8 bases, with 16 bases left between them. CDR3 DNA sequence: TGTGCCATCAGTCCGGCCTGGGGCGGCGATGAGCAGTTCTTC. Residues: CAISPAWGGDEQFF.

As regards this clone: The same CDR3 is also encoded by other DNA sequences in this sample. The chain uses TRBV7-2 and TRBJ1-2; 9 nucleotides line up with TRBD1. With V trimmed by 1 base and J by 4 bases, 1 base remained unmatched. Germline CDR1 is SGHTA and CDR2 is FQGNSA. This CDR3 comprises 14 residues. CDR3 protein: CASSLGQGGYGYTF. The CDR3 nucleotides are TGTGCCAGCAGCTTAGGACAGGGGGGCTATGGCTACACCTTC.

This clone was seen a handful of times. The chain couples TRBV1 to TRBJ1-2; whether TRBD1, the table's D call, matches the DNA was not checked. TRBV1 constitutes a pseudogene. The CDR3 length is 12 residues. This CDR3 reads CTSTTGERGYTF. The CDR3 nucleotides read TGCACCAGCACCACAGGGGAGCGGGGCTACACCTTC.

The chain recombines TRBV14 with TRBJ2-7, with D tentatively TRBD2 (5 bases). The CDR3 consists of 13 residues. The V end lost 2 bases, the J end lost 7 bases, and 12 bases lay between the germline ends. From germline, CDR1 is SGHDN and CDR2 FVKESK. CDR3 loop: CASSQSQAGEQYF. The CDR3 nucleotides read TGTGCCAGCAGCCAAAGCCAGGCGGGTGAGCAGTACTTC.

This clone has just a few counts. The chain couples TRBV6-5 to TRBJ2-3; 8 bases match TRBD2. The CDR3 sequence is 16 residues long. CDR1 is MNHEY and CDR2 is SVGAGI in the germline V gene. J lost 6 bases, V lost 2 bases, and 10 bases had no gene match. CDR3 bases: TGTGCCAGCAGTTACACAGGACTAGCCCTCCCGGATACGCAGTATTTT. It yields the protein CASSYTGLALPDTQYF.

Here the CDR3 reads CASSWAVNTEAFF. For the CDR3, the DNA is TGTGCCAGTAGTTGGGCAGTAAACACTGAAGCTTTCTTT. The chain has TRBV19 and TRBJ1-1; D is undetermined. The germline gives CDR1 LNHDA, CDR2 SQIVND (reference sequence). V lost 5 bases, J lost 2 bases, and 9 bases lay in between. CDR3 size: 13 residues.

Written as DNA, the CDR3 is TGTGCCAGCAGCTTAGGACAGGGGACGGGAGGCTACACCTTC. Its protein product is CASSLGQGTGGYTF. The rearrangement uses TRBV7-9 and TRBJ1-2, with 8 bases identical to TRBD1. The V segment lost 1 base and the J segment 8 bases; nucleotides outside the gene matches: 6. The germline V gene encodes CDR1 SEHNR and CDR2 FQNEAQ (reference sequence). The CDR3 length is 14 residues.

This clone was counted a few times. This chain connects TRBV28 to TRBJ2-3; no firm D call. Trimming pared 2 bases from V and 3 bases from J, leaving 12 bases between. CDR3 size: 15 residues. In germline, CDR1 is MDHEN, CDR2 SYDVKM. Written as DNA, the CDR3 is TGTGCCAGCAGTTTACCCGGAGTGGGAACAGATACGCAGTATTTT. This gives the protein CASSLPGVGTDTQYF.

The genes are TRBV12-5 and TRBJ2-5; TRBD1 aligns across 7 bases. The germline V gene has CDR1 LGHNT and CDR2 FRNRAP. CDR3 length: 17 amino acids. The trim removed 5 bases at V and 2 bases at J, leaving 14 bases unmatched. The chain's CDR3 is CASGRSTPGQSQETQYF. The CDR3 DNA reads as TGTGCTAGTGGTCGCTCCACTCCGGGACAGTCTCAAGAGACCCAGTACTTC.

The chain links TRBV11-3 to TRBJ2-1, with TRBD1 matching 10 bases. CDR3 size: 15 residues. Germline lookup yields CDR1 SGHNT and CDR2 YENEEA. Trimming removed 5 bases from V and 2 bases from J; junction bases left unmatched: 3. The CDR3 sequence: CASSDGQGAYNEQFF. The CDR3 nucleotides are TGTGCCAGCAGCGACGGACAGGGGGCCTACAATGAGCAGTTCTTC.

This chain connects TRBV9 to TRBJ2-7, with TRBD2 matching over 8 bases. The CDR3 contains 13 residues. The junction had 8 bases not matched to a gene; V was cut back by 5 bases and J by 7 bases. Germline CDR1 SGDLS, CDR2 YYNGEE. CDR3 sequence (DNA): TGTGCCAGCAGTTCGGGAGGGCCGGATGAGCAGTACTTC. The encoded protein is CASSSGGPDEQYF.

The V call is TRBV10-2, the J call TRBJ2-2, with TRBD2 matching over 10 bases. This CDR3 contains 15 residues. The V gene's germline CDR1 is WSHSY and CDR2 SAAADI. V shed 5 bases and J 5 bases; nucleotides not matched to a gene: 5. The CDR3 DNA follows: TGCGCCAGCAGTAAGGGACTAGCGAGTACCGGGGAGCTGTTTTTT. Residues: CASSKGLASTGELFF.

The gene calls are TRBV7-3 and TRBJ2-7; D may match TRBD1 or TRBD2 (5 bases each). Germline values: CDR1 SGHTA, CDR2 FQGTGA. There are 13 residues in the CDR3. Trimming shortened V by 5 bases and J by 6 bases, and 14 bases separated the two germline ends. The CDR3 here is CASSVLARGEQYF. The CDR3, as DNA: TGTGCCAGCAGCGTTCTAGCTAGGGGCGAGCAGTACTTC.

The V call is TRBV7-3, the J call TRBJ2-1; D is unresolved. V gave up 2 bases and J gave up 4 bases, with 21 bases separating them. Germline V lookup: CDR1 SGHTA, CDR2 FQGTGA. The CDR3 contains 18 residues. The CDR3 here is CASSLEGVQHLEYNEQFF. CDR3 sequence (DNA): TGTGCCAGCAGCTTAGAAGGCGTACAGCACCTAGAATACAATGAGCAGTTCTTC. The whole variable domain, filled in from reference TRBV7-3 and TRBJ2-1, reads GAGVSQTPSNKVTEKGKYVELRCDPISGHTALYWYRQSLGQGPEFLIYFQGTGAADDSGLPNDRFFAVRPEGSVSTLKIQRTERGDSAVYLCASSLEGVQHLEYNEQFFGPGTRLTVL.

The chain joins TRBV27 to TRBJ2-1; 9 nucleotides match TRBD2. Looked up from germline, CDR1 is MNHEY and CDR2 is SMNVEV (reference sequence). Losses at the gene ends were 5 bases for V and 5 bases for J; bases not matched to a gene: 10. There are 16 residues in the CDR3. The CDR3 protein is CASSPILAGSDNEQFF. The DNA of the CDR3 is TGTGCCAGCAGTCCCATCCTAGCGGGATCGGACAATGAGCAGTTCTTC.

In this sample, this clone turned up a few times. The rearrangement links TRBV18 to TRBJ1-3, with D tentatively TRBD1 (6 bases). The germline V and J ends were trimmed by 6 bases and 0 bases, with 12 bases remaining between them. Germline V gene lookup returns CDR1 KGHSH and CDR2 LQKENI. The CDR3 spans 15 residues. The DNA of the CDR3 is TGTGCCAGCTCTCACAGGGAGAACTCTGGAAACACCATATATTTT. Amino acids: CASSHRENSGNTIYF.